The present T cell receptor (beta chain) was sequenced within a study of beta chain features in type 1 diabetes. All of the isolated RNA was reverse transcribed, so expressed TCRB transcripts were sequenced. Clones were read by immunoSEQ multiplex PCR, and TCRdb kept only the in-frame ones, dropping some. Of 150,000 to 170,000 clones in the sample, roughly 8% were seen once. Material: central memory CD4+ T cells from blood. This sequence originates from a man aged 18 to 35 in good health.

The CDR3 DNA sequence: TGCGCCAGCAGCTCCCCTAGGGGGATAGGGGCCAACGTCCTGACTTTC. Translated: CASSSPRGIGANVLTF. The chain is built from TRBV5-1 and TRBJ2-6; tentatively, D is TRBD1 (6 bases). The V gene lost 3 bases and the J gene lost 4 bases, with 14 bases spanning the gap. Germline V gives CDR1 SGHRS, CDR2 YFSETQ. The CDR3 extends over 16 amino acids.